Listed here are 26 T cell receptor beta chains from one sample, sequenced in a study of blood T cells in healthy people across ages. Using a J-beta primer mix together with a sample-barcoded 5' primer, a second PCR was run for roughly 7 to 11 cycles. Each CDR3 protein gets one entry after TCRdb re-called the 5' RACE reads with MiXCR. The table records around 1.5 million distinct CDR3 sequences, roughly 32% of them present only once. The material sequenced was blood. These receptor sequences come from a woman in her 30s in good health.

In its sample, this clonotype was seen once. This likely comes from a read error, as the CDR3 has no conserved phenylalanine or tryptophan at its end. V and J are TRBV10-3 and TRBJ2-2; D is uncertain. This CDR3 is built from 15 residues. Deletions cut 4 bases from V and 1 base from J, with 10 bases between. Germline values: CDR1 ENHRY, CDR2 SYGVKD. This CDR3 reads CAISGEGLNTGELFV. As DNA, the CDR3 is TGTGCCATCAGTGGCGAAGGGTTGAACACCGGGGAGCTGTTTGTT.

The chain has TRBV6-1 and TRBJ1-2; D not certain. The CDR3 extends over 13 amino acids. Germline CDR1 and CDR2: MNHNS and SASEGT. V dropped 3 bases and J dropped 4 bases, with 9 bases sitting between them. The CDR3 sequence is CASSESERYGYTF. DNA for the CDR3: TGTGCCAGCAGTGAGTCGGAGCGCTATGGCTACACCTTC.

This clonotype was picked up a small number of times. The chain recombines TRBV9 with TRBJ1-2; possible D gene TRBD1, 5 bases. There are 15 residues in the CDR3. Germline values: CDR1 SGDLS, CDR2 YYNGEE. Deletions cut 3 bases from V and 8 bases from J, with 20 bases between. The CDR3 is CASSADPRGWDGYTF. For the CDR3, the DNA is TGTGCCAGCAGCGCCGACCCCCGGGGTTGGGACGGCTACACCTTC.

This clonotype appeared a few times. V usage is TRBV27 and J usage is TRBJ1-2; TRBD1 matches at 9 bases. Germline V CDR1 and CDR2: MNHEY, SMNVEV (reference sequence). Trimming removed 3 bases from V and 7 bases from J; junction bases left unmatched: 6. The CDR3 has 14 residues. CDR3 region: CASSFSRQGGGYTF. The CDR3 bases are TGTGCCAGCAGTTTCTCCAGACAGGGGGGTGGCTACACCTTC.

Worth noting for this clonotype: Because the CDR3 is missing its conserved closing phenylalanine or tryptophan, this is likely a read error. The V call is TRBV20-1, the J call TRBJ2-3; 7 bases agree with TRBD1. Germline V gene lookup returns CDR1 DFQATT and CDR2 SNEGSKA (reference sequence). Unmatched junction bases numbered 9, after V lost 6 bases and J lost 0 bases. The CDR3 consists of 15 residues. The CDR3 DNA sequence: TGCAGTGCGTATACCGGGACAGCAAGCACAGATACGCAGTATGTT. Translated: CSAYTGTASTDTQYV.

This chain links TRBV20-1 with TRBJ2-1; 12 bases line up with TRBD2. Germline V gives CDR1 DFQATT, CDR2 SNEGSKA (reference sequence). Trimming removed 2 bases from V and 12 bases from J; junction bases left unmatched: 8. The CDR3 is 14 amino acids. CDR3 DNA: TGCAGTGCTAGATACGGACTAGCGGGGTATGTGCAGTTCTTC. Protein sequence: CSARYGLAGYVQFF.

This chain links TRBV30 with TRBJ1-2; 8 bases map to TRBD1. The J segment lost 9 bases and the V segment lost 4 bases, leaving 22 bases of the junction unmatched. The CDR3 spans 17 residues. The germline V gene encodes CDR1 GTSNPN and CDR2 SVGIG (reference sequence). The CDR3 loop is CAWTRQGRPRPWGSYTF. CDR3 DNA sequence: TGTGCCTGGACGAGACAGGGGAGGCCCCGGCCCTGGGGGAGCTACACCTTC.

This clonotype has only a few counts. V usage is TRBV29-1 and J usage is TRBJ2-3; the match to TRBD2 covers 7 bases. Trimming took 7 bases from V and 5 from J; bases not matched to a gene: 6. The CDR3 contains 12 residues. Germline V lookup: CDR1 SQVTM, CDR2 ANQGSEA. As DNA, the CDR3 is TGCAGCGCAAGCGGGGCCTTAGATACGCAGTATTTT. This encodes CSASGALDTQYF.

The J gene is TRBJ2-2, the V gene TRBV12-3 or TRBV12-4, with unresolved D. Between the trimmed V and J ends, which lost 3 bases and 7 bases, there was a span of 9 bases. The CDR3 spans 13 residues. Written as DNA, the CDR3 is TGTGCCAGCAGTTTTCTAGACGGCGGGGAGCTGTTTTTT. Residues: CASSFLDGGELFF.

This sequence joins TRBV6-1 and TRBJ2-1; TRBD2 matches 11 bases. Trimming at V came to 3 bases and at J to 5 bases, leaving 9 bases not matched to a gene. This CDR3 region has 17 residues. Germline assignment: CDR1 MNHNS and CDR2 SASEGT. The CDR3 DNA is TGTGCCAGCAGTGAGGGAGTAGCGGGGGGGCCTAACAATGAGCAGTTCTTC. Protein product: CASSEGVAGGPNNEQFF.

CDR3 sequence: CASRFGSPTYEQYF. The CDR3 nucleotides read TGTGCCAGCAGGTTTGGTAGCCCAACCTACGAGCAGTACTTC. The chain uses TRBV28 and TRBJ2-7; no firm D call. V was trimmed by 6 bases and J by 2 bases, leaving 14 bases between them. Germline V gene lookup returns CDR1 MDHEN and CDR2 SYDVKM. This CDR3 is built from 14 residues. The full variable domain, completed using reference TRBV28 and TRBJ2-7, is DVKVTQSSRYLVKRTGEKVFLECVQDMDHENMFWYRQDPGLGLRLIYFSYDVKMKEKGDIPEGYSVSREKKERFSLILESASTNQTSMYLCASRFGSPTYEQYFGPGTRLTVT.

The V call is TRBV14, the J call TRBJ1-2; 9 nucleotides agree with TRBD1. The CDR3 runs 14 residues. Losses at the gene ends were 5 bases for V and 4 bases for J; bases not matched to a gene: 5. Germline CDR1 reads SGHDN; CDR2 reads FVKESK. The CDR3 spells CASSRGQGGYGYTF. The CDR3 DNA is TGTGCCAGCAGCAGGGGACAGGGAGGCTATGGCTACACCTTC.

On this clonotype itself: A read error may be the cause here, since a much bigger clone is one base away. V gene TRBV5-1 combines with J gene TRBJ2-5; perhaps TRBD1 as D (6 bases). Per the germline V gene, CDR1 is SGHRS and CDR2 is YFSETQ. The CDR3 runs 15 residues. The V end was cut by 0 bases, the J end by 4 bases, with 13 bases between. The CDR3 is CASSLGTGNRETQYF. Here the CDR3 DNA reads TGCGCCAGCAGCTTGGGAACAGGGAACCGAGAGACCCAGTACTTC.

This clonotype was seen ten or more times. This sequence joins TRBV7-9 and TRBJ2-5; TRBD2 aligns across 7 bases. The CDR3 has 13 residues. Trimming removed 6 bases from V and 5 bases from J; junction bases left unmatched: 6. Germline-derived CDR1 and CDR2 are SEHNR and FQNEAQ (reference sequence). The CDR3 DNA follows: TGTGCCAGCAGTTTACTGGGGGGGGAGACCCAGTACTTC. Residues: CASSLLGGETQYF.

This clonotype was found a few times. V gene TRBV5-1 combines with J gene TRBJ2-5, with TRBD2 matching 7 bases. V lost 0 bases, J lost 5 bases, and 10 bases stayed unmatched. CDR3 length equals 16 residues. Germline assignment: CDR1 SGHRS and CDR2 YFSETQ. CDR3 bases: TGCGCCAGCAGCTTGGGGCGGGAGAGGTCGGTCGAGACCCAGTACTTC. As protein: CASSLGRERSVETQYF.

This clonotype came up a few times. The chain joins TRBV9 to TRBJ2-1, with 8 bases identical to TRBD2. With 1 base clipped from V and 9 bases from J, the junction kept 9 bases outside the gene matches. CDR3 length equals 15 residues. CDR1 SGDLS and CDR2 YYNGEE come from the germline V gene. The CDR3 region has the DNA TGTGCCAGCAGCGTAAGGCGGGAGGCGGGGGCTGAGCAGTTCTTC. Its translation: CASSVRREAGAEQFF.

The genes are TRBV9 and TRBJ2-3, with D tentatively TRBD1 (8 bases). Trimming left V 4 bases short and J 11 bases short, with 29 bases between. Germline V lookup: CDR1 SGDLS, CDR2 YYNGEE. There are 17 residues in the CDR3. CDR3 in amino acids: CASSPRTGILASGGQYF. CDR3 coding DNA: TGTGCCAGCAGCCCCAGGACAGGGATCCTGGCTTCGGGAGGGCAGTATTTT.

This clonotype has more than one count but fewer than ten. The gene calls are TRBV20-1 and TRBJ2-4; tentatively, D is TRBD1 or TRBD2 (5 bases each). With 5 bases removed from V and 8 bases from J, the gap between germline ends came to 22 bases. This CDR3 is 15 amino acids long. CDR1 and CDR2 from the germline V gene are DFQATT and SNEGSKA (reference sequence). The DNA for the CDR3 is TGCAGTGCTCCTGAGACAGTGGGGGTCGGAGACATTCAGTACTTC. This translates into CSAPETVGVGDIQYF.

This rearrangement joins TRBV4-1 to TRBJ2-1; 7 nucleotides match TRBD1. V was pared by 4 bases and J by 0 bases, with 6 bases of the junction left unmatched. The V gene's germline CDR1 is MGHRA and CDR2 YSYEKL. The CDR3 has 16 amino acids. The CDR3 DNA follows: TGCGCCAGCAGCCCCGGGACAGATAGCTCCTACAATGAGCAGTTCTTC. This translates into CASSPGTDSSYNEQFF.

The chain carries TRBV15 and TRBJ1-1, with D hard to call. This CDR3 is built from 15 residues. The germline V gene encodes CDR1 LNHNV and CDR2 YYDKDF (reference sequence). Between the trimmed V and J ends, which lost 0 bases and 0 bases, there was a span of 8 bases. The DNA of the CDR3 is TGTGCCACCAGCAGAGATCAGATTCTGAACACTGAAGCTTTCTTT. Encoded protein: CATSRDQILNTEAFF.

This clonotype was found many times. This chain's CDR3 is CSAALGARNLVTDTQYF. In DNA form, the CDR3 reads TGCAGTGCCGCATTGGGGGCGCGGAACTTAGTCACAGATACGCAGTATTTT. This chain uses TRBV20-1 with TRBJ2-3, with D perhaps matching TRBD1 (6 bases). V lost 6 bases to trimming and J lost 2 bases, with 24 bases between them. Germline CDR1 DFQATT, CDR2 SNEGSKA (reference sequence). This CDR3 spans 17 amino acids.

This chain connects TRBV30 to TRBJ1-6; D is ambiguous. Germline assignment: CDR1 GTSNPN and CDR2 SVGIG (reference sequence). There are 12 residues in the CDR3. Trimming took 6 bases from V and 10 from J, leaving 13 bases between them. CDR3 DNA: TGTGCCTGCGACCAAAATGGGTCACCCCTCCACTTT. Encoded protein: CACDQNGSPLHF.

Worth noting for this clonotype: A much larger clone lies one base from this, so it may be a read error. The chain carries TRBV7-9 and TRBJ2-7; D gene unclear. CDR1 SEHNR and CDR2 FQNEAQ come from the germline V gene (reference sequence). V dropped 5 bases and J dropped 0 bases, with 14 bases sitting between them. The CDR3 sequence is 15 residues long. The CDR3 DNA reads TGTGCCAGCAGCCAACCGGCATTTTACTCCTACGAGCAGTACTTC. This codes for CASSQPAFYSYEQYF.

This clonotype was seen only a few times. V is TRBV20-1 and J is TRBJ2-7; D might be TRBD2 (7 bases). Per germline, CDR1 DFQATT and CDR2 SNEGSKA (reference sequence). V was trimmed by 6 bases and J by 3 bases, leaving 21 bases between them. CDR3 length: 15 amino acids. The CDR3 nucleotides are TGCAGTGCCCCGCGGGGGCGCGGGGGCCTCTACGAGCAGTACTTC. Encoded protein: CSAPRGRGGLYEQYF.

Here the CDR3 reads CASSLSVNGYTF. CDR3 DNA: TGTGCCAGCAGTCTCTCCGTAAATGGCTACACCTTC. The chain employs TRBV25-1 and TRBJ1-2; D is unresolved. V lost 5 bases, J lost 6 bases, and 10 bases lay in between. CDR1 MGHDK and CDR2 SYGVNS come from the germline V gene. The CDR3 contains 12 residues.

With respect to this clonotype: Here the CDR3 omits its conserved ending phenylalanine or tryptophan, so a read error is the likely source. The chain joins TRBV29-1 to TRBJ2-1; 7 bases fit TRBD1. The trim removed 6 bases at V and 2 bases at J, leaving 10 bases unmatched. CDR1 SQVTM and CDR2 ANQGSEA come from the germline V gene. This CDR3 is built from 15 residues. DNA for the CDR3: TGCAGCGTGGCCCAGGGACAGACTACCTACAATGAGCAGTTCTTG. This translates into CSVAQGQTTYNEQFL.